This T cell receptor (beta chain) emerged from a study of blood T cell repertoires in COVID-19. Looking at the study overall: PBMCs, B-cell-depleted T cells, or T cells were the source of the cDNA or gDNA that made up the material.

Germline CDR1 and CDR2: MNHEY and SMNVEV (reference sequence). Deletions cut 7 bases from V and 4 bases from J, with 14 bases between. The CDR3 runs 15 residues. Clones were sequenced by immunoSEQ multiplex PCR, and TCRdb holds only the in-frame ones, with some missing. The sample contains 47,000 or so clones, 82% of which appear only once. The gene calls are TRBV27 and TRBJ1-6; a weak D match, TRBD1 (5 bases). This receptor was taken from a woman between 55 and 75 years old with acute or convalescent COVID-19. The material sequenced was peripheral blood. The CDR3 region is CASKAMGQYNSPLHF. The DNA for the CDR3 is TGTGCCAGCAAGGCCATGGGGCAGTATAATTCACCCCTCCACTTT.